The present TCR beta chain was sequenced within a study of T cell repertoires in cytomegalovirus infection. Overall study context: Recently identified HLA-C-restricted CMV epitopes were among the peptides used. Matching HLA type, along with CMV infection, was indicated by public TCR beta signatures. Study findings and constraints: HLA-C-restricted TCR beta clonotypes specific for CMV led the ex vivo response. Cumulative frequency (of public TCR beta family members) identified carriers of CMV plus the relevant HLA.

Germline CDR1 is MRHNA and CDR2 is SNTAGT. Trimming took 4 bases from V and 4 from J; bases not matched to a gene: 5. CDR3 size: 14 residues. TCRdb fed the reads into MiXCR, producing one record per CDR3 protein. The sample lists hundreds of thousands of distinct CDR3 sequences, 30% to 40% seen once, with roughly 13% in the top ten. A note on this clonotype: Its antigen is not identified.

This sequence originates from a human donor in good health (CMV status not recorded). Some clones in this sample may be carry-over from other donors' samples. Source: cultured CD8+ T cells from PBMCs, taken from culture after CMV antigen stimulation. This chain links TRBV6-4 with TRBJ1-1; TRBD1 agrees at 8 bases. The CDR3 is CASSGDGQGTEAFF. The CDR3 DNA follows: TGTGCCAGCAGTGGTGACGGACAGGGCACTGAAGCTTTCTTT.